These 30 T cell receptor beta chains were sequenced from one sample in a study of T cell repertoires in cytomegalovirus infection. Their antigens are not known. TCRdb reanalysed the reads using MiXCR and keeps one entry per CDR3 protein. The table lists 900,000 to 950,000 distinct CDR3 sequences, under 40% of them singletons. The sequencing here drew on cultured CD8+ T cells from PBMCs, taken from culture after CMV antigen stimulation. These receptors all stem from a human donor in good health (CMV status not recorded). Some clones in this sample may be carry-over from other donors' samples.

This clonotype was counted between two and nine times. CDR3 nucleotide sequence: TGTGCCAGCATAAGACAGGGCACAAACTATGGCTACACCTTC. Amino acids: CASIRQGTNYGYTF. The V and J genes are TRBV7-9 and TRBJ1-2; TRBD1 matches 7 bases. V gave up 7 bases and J gave up 2 bases; unmatched junction bases: 7. The CDR3 has 14 residues. From germline, CDR1 is SEHNR and CDR2 FQNEAQ (reference sequence).

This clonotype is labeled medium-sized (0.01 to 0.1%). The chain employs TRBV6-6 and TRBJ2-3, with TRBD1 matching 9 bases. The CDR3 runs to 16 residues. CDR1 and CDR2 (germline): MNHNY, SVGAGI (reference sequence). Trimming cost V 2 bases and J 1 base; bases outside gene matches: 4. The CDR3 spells CASSYPGQGGTDTQYF. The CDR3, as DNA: TGTGCCAGCAGTTACCCGGGACAGGGAGGCACAGATACGCAGTATTTT.

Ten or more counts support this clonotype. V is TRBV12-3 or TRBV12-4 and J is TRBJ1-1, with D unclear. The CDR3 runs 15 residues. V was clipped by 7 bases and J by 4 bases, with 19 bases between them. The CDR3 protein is CASTMMGGWGTEAFF. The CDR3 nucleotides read TGTGCCAGCACTATGATGGGAGGGTGGGGCACTGAAGCTTTCTTT.

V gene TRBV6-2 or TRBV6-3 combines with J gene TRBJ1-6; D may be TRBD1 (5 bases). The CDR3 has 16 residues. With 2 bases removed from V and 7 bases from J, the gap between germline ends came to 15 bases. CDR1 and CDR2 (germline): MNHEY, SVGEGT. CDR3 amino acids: CASSYPLAGPNSPLHF. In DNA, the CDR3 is TGTGCCAGCAGTTACCCCCTGGCAGGGCCGAATTCACCCCTCCACTTT.

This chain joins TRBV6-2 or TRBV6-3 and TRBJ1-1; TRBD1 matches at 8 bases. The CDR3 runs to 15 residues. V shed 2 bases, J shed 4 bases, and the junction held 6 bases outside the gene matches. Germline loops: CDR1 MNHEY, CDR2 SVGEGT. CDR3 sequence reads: CASSYGYRGSTEAFF. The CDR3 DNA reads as TGTGCCAGCAGTTACGGGTACAGGGGGAGCACTGAAGCTTTCTTT.

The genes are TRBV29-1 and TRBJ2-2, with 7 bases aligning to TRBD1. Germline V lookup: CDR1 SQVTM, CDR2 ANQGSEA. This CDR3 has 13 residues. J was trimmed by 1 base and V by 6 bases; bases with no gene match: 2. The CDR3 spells CSVGQENTGELFF. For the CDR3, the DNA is TGCAGCGTCGGACAGGAGAACACCGGGGAGCTGTTTTTT.

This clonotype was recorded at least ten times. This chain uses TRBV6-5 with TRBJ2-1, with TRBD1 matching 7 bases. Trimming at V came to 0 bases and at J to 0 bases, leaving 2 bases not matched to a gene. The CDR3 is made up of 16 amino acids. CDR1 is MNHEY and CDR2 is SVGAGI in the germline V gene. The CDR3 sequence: CASSYSTGSSYNEQFF. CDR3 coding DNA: TGTGCCAGCAGTTACTCGACAGGGAGCTCCTACAATGAGCAGTTCTTC.

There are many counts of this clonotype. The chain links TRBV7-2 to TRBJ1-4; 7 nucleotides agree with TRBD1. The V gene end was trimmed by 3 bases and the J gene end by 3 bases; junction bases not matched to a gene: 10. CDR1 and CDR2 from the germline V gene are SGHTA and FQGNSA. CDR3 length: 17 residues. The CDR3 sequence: CASSFYRMTGSNEKLFF. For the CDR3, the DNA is TGTGCCAGCAGCTTCTACCGTATGACAGGGTCTAATGAAAAACTGTTTTTT.

This CDR3 is CVTLSQDRGLPELNIQYF. The CDR3 DNA reads as TGTGTCACCCTGAGCCAGGACAGGGGACTTCCAGAATTAAACATTCAGTACTTC. The genes are TRBV19 and TRBJ2-4; 9 bases fit TRBD1. Germline V CDR1 and CDR2: LNHDA, SQIVND (reference sequence). This CDR3 is 18 amino acids long. Supplemented by reference TRBV19 and TRBJ2-4, the full variable domain reads DGGITQSPKYLFRKEGQNVTLSCEQNLNHDAMYWYRQDPGQGLRLIYYSQIVNDFQKGDIAEGYSVSREKKESFPLTVTSAQKNPTAFYLCVTLSQDRGLPELNIQYFGAGTRLSVL.

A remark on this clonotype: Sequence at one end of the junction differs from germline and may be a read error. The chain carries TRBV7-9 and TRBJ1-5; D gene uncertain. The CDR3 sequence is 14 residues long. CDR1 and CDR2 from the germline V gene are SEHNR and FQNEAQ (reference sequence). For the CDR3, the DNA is TGTGTCAGCAGCACCACAGATAGCAATCAGCCCCAGCATTTT. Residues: CVSSTTDSNQPQHF.

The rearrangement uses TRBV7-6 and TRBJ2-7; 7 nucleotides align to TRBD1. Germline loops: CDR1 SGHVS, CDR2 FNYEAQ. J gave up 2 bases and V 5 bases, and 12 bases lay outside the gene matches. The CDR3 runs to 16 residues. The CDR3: CASSPWDSPAAYEQYF. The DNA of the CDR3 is TGTGCCAGCAGCCCGTGGGACAGCCCCGCCGCCTACGAGCAGTACTTC.

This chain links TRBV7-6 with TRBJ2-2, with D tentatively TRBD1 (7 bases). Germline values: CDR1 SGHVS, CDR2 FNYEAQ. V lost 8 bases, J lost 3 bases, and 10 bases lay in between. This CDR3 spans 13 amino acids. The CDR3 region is CASQGDYTGELFF. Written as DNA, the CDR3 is TGTGCCAGCCAGGGGGACTACACCGGGGAGCTGTTTTTT. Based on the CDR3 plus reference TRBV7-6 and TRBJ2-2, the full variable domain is GAGVSQSPRYKVTKRGQDVALRCDPISGHVSLYWYRQALGQGPEFLTYFNYEAQQDKSGLPNDRFSAERPEGSISTLTIQRTEQRDSAMYRCASQGDYTGELFFGEGSRLTVL.

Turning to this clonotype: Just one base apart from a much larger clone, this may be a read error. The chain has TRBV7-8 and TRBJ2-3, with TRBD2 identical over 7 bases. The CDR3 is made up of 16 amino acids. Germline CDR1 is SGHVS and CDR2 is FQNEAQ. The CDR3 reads CASSGERGYSTDSQYF. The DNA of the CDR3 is TGTGCCAGCAGCGGGGAGCGGGGATACAGCACAGATTCGCAGTATTTT.

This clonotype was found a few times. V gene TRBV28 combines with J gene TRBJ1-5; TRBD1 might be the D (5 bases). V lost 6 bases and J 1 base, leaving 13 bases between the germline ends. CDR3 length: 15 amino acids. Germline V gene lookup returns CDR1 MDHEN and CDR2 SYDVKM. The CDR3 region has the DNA TGTGCCAGCAGGGAGCAGGGTGGGAGCAATCAGCCCCAGCATTTT. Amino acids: CASREQGGSNQPQHF.

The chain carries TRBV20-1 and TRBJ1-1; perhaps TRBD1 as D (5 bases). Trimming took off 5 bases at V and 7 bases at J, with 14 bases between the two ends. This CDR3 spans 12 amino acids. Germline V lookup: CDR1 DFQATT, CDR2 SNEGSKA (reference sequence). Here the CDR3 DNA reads TGCAGTGCTCCCCGGGACGACGTTGAAGCTTTCTTT. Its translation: CSAPRDDVEAFF.

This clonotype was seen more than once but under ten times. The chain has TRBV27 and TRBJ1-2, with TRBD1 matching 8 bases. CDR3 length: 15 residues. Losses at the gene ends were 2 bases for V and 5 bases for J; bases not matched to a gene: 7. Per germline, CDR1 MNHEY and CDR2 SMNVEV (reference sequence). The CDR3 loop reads CASSLRAGGAYGYTF. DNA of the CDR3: TGTGCCAGCAGTTTAAGGGCAGGGGGCGCGTATGGCTACACCTTC.

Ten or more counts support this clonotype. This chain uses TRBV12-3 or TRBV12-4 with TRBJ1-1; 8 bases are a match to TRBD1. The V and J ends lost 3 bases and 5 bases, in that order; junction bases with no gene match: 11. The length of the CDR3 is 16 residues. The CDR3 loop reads CASSFEGFQGATEAFF. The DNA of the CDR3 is TGTGCCAGCAGTTTTGAGGGTTTCCAGGGGGCGACTGAAGCTTTCTTT.

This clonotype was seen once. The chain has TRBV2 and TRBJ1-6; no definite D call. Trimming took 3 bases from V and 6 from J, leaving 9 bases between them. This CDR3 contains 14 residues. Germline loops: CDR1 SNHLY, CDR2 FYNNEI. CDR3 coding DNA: TGTGCCAGCAGTGAGAGAGCCGTTAATTCACCCCTCCACTTT. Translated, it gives CASSERAVNSPLHF. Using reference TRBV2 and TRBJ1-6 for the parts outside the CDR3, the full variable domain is EPEVTQTPSHQVTQMGQEVILRCVPISNHLYFYWYRQILGQKVEFLVSFYNNEISEKSEIFDDQFSVERPDGSNFTLKIRSTKLEDSAMYFCASSERAVNSPLHFGNGTRLTVT.

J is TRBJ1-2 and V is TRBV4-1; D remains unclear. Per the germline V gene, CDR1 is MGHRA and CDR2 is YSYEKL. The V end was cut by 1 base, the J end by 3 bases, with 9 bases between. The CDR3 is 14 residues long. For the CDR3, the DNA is TGCGCCAGCAGCCAAGTTCCAGAGGACTATGGCTACACCTTC. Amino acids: CASSQVPEDYGYTF.

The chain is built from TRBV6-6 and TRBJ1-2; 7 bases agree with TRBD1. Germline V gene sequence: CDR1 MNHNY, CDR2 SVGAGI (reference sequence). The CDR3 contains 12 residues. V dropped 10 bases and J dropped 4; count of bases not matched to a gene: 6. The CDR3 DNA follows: TGTGCCATACAGGGGAAAACCTATGGCTACACCTTC. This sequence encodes CAIQGKTYGYTF.

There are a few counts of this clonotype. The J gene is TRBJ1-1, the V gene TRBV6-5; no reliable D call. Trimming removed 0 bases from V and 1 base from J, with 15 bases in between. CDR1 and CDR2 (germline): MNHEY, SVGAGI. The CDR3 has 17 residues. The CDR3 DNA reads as TGTGCCAGCAGTTACTCGAAGATAATTGCAGGGAACACTGAAGCTTTCTTT. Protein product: CASSYSKIIAGNTEAFF.

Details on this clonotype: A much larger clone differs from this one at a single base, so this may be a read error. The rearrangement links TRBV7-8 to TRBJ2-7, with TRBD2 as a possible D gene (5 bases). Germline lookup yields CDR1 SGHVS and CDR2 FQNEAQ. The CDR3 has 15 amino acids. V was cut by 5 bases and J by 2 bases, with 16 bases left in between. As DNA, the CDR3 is TGTGCCAGCAGCAGCAGACGGGGAGCTCCCTACGAGCAGTACTTC. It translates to CASSSRRGAPYEQYF. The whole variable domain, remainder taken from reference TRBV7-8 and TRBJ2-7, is GAGVSQSPRYKVAKRGQDVALRCDPISGHVSLFWYQQALGQGPEFLTYFQNEAQLDKSGLPSDRFFAERPEGSVSTLKIQRTQQEDSAVYLCASSSRRGAPYEQYFGPGTRLTVT.

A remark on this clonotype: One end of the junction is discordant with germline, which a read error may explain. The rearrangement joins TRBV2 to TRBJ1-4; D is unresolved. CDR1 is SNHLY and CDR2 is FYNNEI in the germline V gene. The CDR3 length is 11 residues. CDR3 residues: CASRGTEKLLF. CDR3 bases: TGTGCCAGCCGGGGAACAGAAAAACTGTTGTTT. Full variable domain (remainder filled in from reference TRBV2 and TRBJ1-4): EPEVTQTPSHQVTQMGQEVILRCVPISNHLYFYWYRQILGQKVEFLVSFYNNEISEKSEIFDDQFSVERPDGSNFTLKIRSTKLEDSAMYFCASRGTEKLLFGSGTQLSVL.

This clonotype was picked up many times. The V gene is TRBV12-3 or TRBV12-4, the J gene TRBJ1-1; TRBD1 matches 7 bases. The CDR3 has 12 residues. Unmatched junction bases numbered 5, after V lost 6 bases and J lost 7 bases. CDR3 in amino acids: CASRAGQREAFF. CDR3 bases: TGTGCCAGCAGGGCGGGACAGCGTGAAGCTTTCTTT.

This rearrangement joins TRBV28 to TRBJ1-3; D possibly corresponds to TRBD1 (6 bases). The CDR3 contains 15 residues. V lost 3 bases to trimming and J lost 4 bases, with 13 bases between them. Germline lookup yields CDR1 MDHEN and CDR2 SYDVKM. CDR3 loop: CASSFAGEVGNTIYF. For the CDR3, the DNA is TGTGCCAGCAGTTTCGCAGGGGAGGTCGGAAACACCATATATTTT.

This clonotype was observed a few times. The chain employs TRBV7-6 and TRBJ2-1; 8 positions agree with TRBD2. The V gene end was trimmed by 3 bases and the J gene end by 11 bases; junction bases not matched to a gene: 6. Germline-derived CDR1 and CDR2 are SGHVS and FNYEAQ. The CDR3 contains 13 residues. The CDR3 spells CASSLGTRDQQFF. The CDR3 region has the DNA TGTGCCAGCAGCTTGGGGACTAGGGATCAGCAGTTCTTC.

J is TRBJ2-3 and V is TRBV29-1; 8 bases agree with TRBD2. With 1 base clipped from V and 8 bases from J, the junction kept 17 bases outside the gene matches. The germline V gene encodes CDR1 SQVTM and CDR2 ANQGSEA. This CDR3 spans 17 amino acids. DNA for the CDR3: TGCAGCGTTGAAGGAGTGGCGGGGGGCGTACTAGTGGCTACGCAGTATTTT. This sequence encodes CSVEGVAGGVLVATQYF.

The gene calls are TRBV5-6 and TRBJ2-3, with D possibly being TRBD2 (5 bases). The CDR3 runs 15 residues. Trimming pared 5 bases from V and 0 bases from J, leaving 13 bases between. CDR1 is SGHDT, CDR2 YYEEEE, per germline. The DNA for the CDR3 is TGTGCCAGCAGGGACTCCGGGATCAGCACAGATACGCAGTATTTT. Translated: CASRDSGISTDTQYF.

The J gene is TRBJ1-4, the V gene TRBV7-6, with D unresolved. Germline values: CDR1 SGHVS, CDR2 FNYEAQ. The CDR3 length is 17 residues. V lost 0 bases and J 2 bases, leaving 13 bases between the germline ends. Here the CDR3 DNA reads TGTGCCAGCAGCTTAGCGGGGAGCTGGGCTACTAATGAAAAACTGTTTTTT. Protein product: CASSLAGSWATNEKLFF.

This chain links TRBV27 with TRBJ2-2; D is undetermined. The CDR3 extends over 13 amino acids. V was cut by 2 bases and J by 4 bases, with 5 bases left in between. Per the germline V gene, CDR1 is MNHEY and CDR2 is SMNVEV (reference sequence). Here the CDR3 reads CASSLTTTGELFF. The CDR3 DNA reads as TGTGCCAGCAGTTTAACAACCACCGGGGAGCTGTTTTTT.